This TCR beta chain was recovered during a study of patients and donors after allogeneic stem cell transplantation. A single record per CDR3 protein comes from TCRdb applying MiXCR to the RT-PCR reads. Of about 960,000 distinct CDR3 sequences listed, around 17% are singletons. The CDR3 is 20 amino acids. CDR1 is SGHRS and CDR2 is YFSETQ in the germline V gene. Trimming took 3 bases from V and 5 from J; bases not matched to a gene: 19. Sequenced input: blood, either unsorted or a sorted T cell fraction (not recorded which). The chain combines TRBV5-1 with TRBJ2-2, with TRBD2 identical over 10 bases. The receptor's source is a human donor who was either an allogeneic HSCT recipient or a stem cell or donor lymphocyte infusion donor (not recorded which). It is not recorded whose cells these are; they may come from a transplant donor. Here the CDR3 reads CASSSSIGAGGPLRTGELFF. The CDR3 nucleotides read TGCGCCAGCAGCTCCTCCATTGGAGCGGGAGGGCCGTTAAGAACCGGGGAGCTGTTTTTT.